One sample yielded the 19 T cell receptor beta chains listed below, sequenced in a study of cytomegalovirus exposure and HLA in healthy donors. This PCR relied on a set of 60 Vbeta primers and 13 Jbeta primers. The data were produced by immunoSEQ multiplex PCR, yet TCRdb's version contains in-frame clones alone and is incomplete. Of about 150,000 clones in the sample, approximately 80% are singletons; the top ten hold 7%. The specimen sequenced was PBMCs. The receptors here all came from a woman aged 40-49 years in good health and CMV-seropositive.

CDR3 coding DNA: TGTGCCAGCAGTGAGGGCGGGGAACAGCCCCAGCATTTT. It encodes CASSEGGEQPQHF. The chain employs TRBV25-1 and TRBJ1-5, with unresolved D. The germline V gene has CDR1 MGHDK and CDR2 SYGVNS. The CDR3 is 13 residues long. Trimming left V 3 bases short and J 7 bases short, with 10 bases between.

This clone was counted a single time. The J gene is TRBJ2-5, the V gene TRBV13; D may be TRBD2 (5 bases). The J call is uncertain, as TRBJ2-7 better fits the DNA end. Germline CDR1 PRHDT, CDR2 FYEKMQ (reference sequence). The CDR3 length is 15 residues. The CDR3 DNA follows: TGTGCCAGCAGCTCGTTAAGGACTGGAGCATACGAGCAGTACTTC. It specifies CASSSLRTGAYEQYF.

This clone was seen a few times. The gene calls are TRBV30 and TRBJ1-1; D is unclear. The CDR3 contains 11 residues. Germline CDR1 and CDR2: GTSNPN and SVGIG (reference sequence). V was clipped by 1 base and J by 7 bases, with 7 bases between them. CDR3 amino acids: CAWSEQDEAFF. The CDR3 DNA sequence: TGTGCCTGGAGTGAGCAGGATGAAGCTTTCTTT.

This clone showed up just once. The rearrangement uses TRBV28 and TRBJ2-5; maybe TRBD2 (7 bases). V gave up 8 bases and J gave up 3 bases, with 19 bases separating them. The CDR3 has 15 residues. Germline CDR1 reads MDHEN; CDR2 reads SYDVKM. CDR3 DNA: TGTGCCAGCGTCCCCCCCGGCGGGGGCAAAGAGACCCAGTACTTC. This encodes CASVPPGGGKETQYF.

This chain links TRBV5-1 with TRBJ1-1; D gene ambiguous. In germline, CDR1 is SGHRS, CDR2 YFSETQ. Trimming took off 0 bases at V and 11 bases at J, with 11 bases between the two ends. This CDR3 has 12 amino acids. The CDR3 sequence: CASSLVGGEAFF. The CDR3 nucleotides are TGCGCCAGCAGCTTGGTCGGTGGGGAGGCTTTCTTT.

The chain links TRBV6-6 to TRBJ1-5; no clear D gene. This CDR3 comprises 14 residues. Trimming removed 5 bases from V and 0 bases from J, with 8 bases in between. CDR1 and CDR2 from the germline V gene are MNHNY and SVGAGI (reference sequence). Written as DNA, the CDR3 is TGTGCCAGCAGTCAAGCGAGTAGCAATCAGCCCCAGCATTTT. Amino acid sequence: CASSQASSNQPQHF.

The V and J genes are TRBV4-3 and TRBJ1-2; D might be TRBD1 (5 bases). The CDR3 covers 15 residues. The V gene lost 0 bases and the J gene lost 2 bases, with 10 bases spanning the gap. In germline, CDR1 is LGHNA, CDR2 YSLEER. The CDR3 here is CASSQDPAGNYGYTF. CDR3 coding DNA: TGCGCCAGCAGCCAAGACCCGGCAGGGAACTATGGCTACACCTTC.

The J gene is TRBJ1-5, the V gene TRBV14; D unclear. Germline V CDR1 and CDR2: SGHDN, FVKESK. The V end was cut by 3 bases, the J end by 7 bases, with 10 bases between. The CDR3 has 13 residues. For the CDR3, the DNA is TGTGCCAGCAGCCAGGGCCTTGAACAGCCCCAGCATTTT. Translated, it gives CASSQGLEQPQHF.

The sample holds one count of this clone. The chain uses TRBV6-5 and TRBJ1-1, with a weak D call TRBD1 (5 bases). The CDR3 runs to 14 residues. V was shortened by 2 bases and J by 0 bases, with 7 bases between the two germline ends. Per the germline V gene, CDR1 is MNHEY and CDR2 is SVGAGI. The CDR3 spells CASSYVGLNTEAFF. The DNA of the CDR3 is TGTGCCAGCAGTTACGTGGGGCTGAACACTGAAGCTTTCTTT.

This clone was counted between two and nine times. The V and J genes are TRBV19 and TRBJ2-7, with a tentative D call TRBD2 (6 bases). V was shortened by 3 bases and J by 0 bases, with 6 bases between the two germline ends. CDR3 size: 13 residues. Per germline, CDR1 LNHDA and CDR2 SQIVND (reference sequence). CDR3 DNA sequence: TGTGCCAGTAGTATCGGGAGCTCCTACGAGCAGTACTTC. It encodes CASSIGSSYEQYF.

This clone was detected only a few times. This sequence joins TRBV30 and TRBJ1-2, with TRBD1 as a possible D gene (5 bases). Trimming left V 0 bases short and J 3 bases short, with 14 bases between. CDR3 length equals 15 residues. Germline-derived CDR1 and CDR2 are GTSNPN and SVGIG (reference sequence). CDR3 sequence reads: CAWSVKGVDHYGYTF. In DNA form, the CDR3 reads TGTGCCTGGAGTGTAAAAGGGGTCGACCACTATGGCTACACCTTC. The full variable domain, with the rest looked up from reference TRBV30 and TRBJ1-2, is SQTIHQWPATLVQPVGSPLSLECTVEGTSNPNLYWYRQAAGRGLQLLFYSVGIGQISSEVPQNLSASRPQDRQFILSSKKLLLSDSGFYLCAWSVKGVDHYGYTFGSGTRLTVV.

The sample holds a few counts of this clone. Other DNA sequences in this sample translate to the same CDR3. V is TRBV6-6 and J is TRBJ2-7; perhaps D is TRBD1 or TRBD2 (5 bases each). CDR1 and CDR2 from the germline V gene are MNHNY and SVGAGI (reference sequence). V was trimmed by 9 bases and J by 4 bases, leaving 13 bases between them. This CDR3 has 12 amino acids. The CDR3: CARRYGAYEQYF. The CDR3 DNA reads TGTGCCAGGAGGTACGGGGCATACGAGCAGTACTTC.

The chain is built from TRBV30 and TRBJ1-2; 7 bases map to TRBD1. The CDR3 contains 13 residues. J lost 5 bases, V lost 0 bases, and 3 bases had no gene match. CDR1 and CDR2 from the germline V gene are GTSNPN and SVGIG (reference sequence). This CDR3 reads CAWSVDRVYGYTF. Here the CDR3 DNA reads TGTGCCTGGAGTGTTGACAGGGTATATGGCTACACCTTC.

The chain couples TRBV4-3 to TRBJ1-4; D perhaps matches TRBD1 (5 bases). The germline CDR1 and CDR2 sequences are LGHNA and YSLEER. This CDR3 has 17 amino acids. With 4 bases removed from V and 8 bases from J, the gap between germline ends came to 23 bases. The CDR3 sequence is CASSPVFGSLRGEKLFF. Here the CDR3 DNA reads TGCGCCAGCAGCCCAGTTTTTGGGTCCCTTAGGGGAGAAAAACTGTTTTTT.

The V gene is TRBV2, the J gene TRBJ2-1; TRBD1 aligns across 11 bases. J was trimmed by 5 bases and V by 4 bases; bases with no gene match: 4. CDR1 and CDR2 from the germline V gene are SNHLY and FYNNEI. CDR3 length: 15 amino acids. This CDR3 is CASSGRDRGDNEQFF. CDR3 in DNA: TGTGCCAGCAGTGGCCGGGACAGGGGGGACAATGAGCAGTTCTTC.

The V call is TRBV2, the J call TRBJ1-4; maybe TRBD1 (6 bases). V shed 6 bases and J shed 7 bases, with 18 bases lying between them. Germline lookup yields CDR1 SNHLY and CDR2 FYNNEI. This CDR3 is built from 15 residues. CDR3 coding DNA: TGTGCCAGCAGAGATAGGGGGGGTCTGGGTGAAAAACTGTTTTTT. Translated, it gives CASRDRGGLGEKLFF.

This clone has just a few counts. The chain recombines TRBV28 with TRBJ1-2; 12 bases agree with TRBD1. This CDR3 has 18 residues. Germline-derived CDR1 and CDR2 are MDHEN and SYDVKM. V was clipped by 5 bases and J by 5 bases; unmatched bases: 15. DNA for the CDR3: TGTGCCAGCAGTATACCCGGGACAGGGGGCATTTTTCGGTATGGCTACACCTTC. Amino acid sequence: CASSIPGTGGIFRYGYTF.

This clone was detected only a few times. The CDR3 loop reads CASSAIGQGSGNEQFF. CDR3 DNA: TGTGCCAGCAGCGCCATTGGGCAGGGGAGTGGAAATGAGCAGTTCTTC. This chain uses TRBV7-9 with TRBJ2-1; D perhaps matches TRBD1 (6 bases). The CDR3 loop spans 16 amino acids. The V gene's germline CDR1 is SEHNR and CDR2 FQNEAQ (reference sequence). V was trimmed by 5 bases and J by 7 bases, leaving 21 bases between them. Full variable domain (rest looked up from reference TRBV7-9 and TRBJ2-1): DTGVSQNPRHKITKRGQNVTFRCDPISEHNRLYWYRQTLGQGPEFLTYFQNEAQLEKSRLLSDRFSAERPKGSFSTLEIQRTEQGDSAMYLCASSAIGQGSGNEQFFGPGTRLTVL.

V gene TRBV27 combines with J gene TRBJ1-1; D not certain. Germline lookup yields CDR1 MNHEY and CDR2 SMNVEV (reference sequence). Trimming removed 1 base at V and 3 bases at J, with 15 bases between. The CDR3 consists of 16 residues. The DNA for the CDR3 is TGTGCCAGCAGTTTATGGTCCAGCGGGTTGGACACTGAAGCTTTCTTT. The encoded protein is CASSLWSSGLDTEAFF.